This T cell receptor beta chain originates from a study of pediatric ulcerative colitis. Study-wide findings and caveats: Acute severe colitis showed lower rectal diversity from clonal expansions. Substantially fewer templates came from a couple of patients' blood samples.

The ends were cut back, 7 bases at V and 0 bases at J, with 9 bases in the middle. CDR3 length: 13 residues. Germline V gene sequence: CDR1 WSHSY, CDR2 SAAADI. Details on this clone: What it binds is not known.

Sequencing depth was up to 500,000 reads per sample. Sequencing was performed with immunoSEQ multiplex PCR; in TCRdb, only in-frame clones are kept and a portion is missing. The sample consists of approximately 60,000 clones, 80% to 90% of them appearing once. This sequence joins TRBV10-2 and TRBJ1-1; D is undetermined. The sequence derives from a boy between 5 and 17 years old with severe ulcerative colitis. Sample: blood. The CDR3 loop reads CASKSGMNTEAFF. The CDR3 region has the DNA TGCGCCAGCAAATCGGGGATGAACACTGAAGCTTTCTTT.